The 21 T cell receptor beta chains below all came from one sample that was sequenced in a study of radiotherapy plus CTLA-4 blockade in lung cancer. Here immunoSEQ multiplex PCR was the method, and the copy in TCRdb shows in-frame clones only, minus some. This table holds 100,000 or so clones, roughly 80% found once. The source was peripheral blood, collected from a patient treated with radiotherapy plus ipilimumab. These receptors were taken from a human donor with non-small cell lung cancer that progressed on radiotherapy plus ipilimumab.

The J gene is TRBJ2-7, the V gene TRBV28; possible D gene TRBD1, 5 bases. Trimming shortened V by 3 bases and J by 3 bases, and 15 bases separated the two germline ends. Germline CDR1 and CDR2: MDHEN and SYDVKM. The CDR3 covers 15 residues. The CDR3 is CASSLSSLGVYEQYF. CDR3 sequence (DNA): TGTGCCAGCAGTTTGTCGAGTCTAGGGGTCTACGAGCAGTACTTC.

The V call is TRBV9, the J call TRBJ2-7, with 10 nucleotides matching TRBD1. The J segment lost 5 bases and the V segment lost 3 bases, leaving 2 bases of the junction unmatched. CDR1 and CDR2 from the germline V gene are SGDLS and YYNGEE. The CDR3 is made up of 13 amino acids. CDR3 residues: CASSGDRGNEQYF. The CDR3, as DNA: TGTGCCAGCAGCGGGGACAGGGGCAACGAGCAGTACTTC.

V is TRBV4-1 and J is TRBJ2-1, with D perhaps given as TRBD1 or TRBD2 (6 bases each). The V gene's germline CDR1 is MGHRA and CDR2 YSYEKL. The CDR3 has 17 amino acids. V was shortened by 0 bases and J by 8 bases, with 20 bases between the two germline ends. DNA for the CDR3: TGCGCCAGCAGCCAAGATACAGGGCCTGGGACTCCCCATGAGCAGTTCTTC. Encoded protein: CASSQDTGPGTPHEQFF.

The J gene is TRBJ2-7, the V gene TRBV4-1; 7 bases fit TRBD1. The length of the CDR3 is 16 residues. Trimming at V came to 4 bases and at J to 3 bases, leaving 12 bases not matched to a gene. Germline CDR1 MGHRA, CDR2 YSYEKL. The CDR3 bases are TGCGCCAGCAGCCTTGGGACAGCCGCCCGACTCTACGAGCAGTACTTC. It encodes CASSLGTAARLYEQYF.

The CDR3 coding sequence is TGTGCCAGCAGCGAGACCCTCGGGGGCGGCTCTGGAAACACCATATATTTT. Its protein is CASSETLGGGSGNTIYF. This rearrangement joins TRBV9 to TRBJ1-3; D might be TRBD1 (6 bases). Germline V gene sequence: CDR1 SGDLS, CDR2 YYNGEE. CDR3 length: 17 amino acids. V was cut by 3 bases and J by 0 bases, with 16 bases left in between.

This clone was counted a few times. The rearrangement joins TRBV5-4 to TRBJ2-7; D gene unclear. The CDR3 runs to 13 residues. The V gene's germline CDR1 is SGHNT and CDR2 YYREEE (reference sequence). The V gene lost 4 bases and the J gene lost 3 bases, with 11 bases spanning the gap. CDR3 in amino acids: CASSPVVGYEQYF. CDR3 in DNA: TGTGCCAGCAGCCCCGTGGTGGGCTACGAGCAGTACTTC.

This clone has a single count. The chain has TRBV15 and TRBJ2-5, with D perhaps TRBD1 (6 bases). The V gene's germline CDR1 is LNHNV and CDR2 YYDKDF (reference sequence). This CDR3 spans 13 amino acids. Trimming left V 0 bases short and J 4 bases short, with 6 bases between. The CDR3 region has the DNA TGTGCCACCAGCAGAGACAGGGGAGAGACCCAGTACTTC. This gives the protein CATSRDRGETQYF. Drawing the rest from reference TRBV15 and TRBJ2-5, the complete variable domain is DAMVIQNPRYQVTQFGKPVTLSCSQTLNHNVMYWYQQKSSQAPKLLFHYYDKDFNNEADTPDNFQSRRPNTSFCFLDIRSPGLGDTAMYLCATSRDRGETQYFGPGTRLLVL.

The rearrangement uses TRBV10-3 and TRBJ2-1; D possibly uses TRBD1 or TRBD2 (5 bases each). This CDR3 contains 13 residues. The ends were cut back, 11 bases at V and 5 bases at J, with 16 bases in the middle. Germline assignment: CDR1 ENHRY and CDR2 SYGVKD. The CDR3 sequence is CALSRGPNNEQFF. Here the CDR3 DNA reads TGTGCCTTATCAAGGGGACCAAACAATGAGCAGTTCTTC.

The CDR3 here is CSVEDRPQGAYTEAFF. The CDR3, as DNA: TGCAGCGTTGAAGACCGCCCTCAGGGGGCATACACTGAAGCTTTCTTT. The chain links TRBV29-1 to TRBJ1-1, with TRBD1 matching 8 bases. CDR1 SQVTM and CDR2 ANQGSEA come from the germline V gene. The CDR3 is 16 amino acids. With 0 bases clipped from V and 3 bases from J, the junction kept 9 bases outside the gene matches.

The chain employs TRBV2 and TRBJ2-6, with 7 bases identical to TRBD1. V dropped 8 bases and J dropped 0; count of bases not matched to a gene: 7. The CDR3 sequence is 16 residues long. The V gene's germline CDR1 is SNHLY and CDR2 FYNNEI. The CDR3 is CASSRDSNSGANVLTF. The CDR3 DNA sequence: TGTGCCAGCTCAAGGGACAGCAACTCTGGGGCCAACGTCCTGACTTTC.

The J gene is TRBJ1-2, the V gene TRBV6-6; D not certain. The ends were cut back, 2 bases at V and 4 bases at J, with 14 bases in the middle. This CDR3 is 15 amino acids long. CDR1 and CDR2 (germline): MNHNY, SVGAGI (reference sequence). The CDR3 here is CASSYLGQNLYGYTF. CDR3 bases: TGTGCCAGCAGTTACCTGGGCCAGAATCTCTATGGCTACACCTTC.

The rearrangement uses TRBV6-6 and TRBJ2-7; 14 bases align to TRBD2. V was pared by 4 bases and J by 4 bases, with 3 bases of the junction left unmatched. The CDR3 runs 15 residues. Germline CDR1 and CDR2: MNHNY and SVGAGI (reference sequence). This chain's CDR3 is CASSSRTSGRYEQYF. CDR3 in DNA: TGTGCCAGCAGTTCTCGGACTAGCGGGAGGTACGAGCAGTACTTC.

V usage is TRBV6-5 and J usage is TRBJ1-2; 9 nucleotides match TRBD1. The V and J ends lost 6 bases and 8 bases, in that order; junction bases with no gene match: 10. There are 14 residues in the CDR3. Germline CDR1 MNHEY, CDR2 SVGAGI. This CDR3 reads CASRAAGQGGGYTF. The CDR3 bases are TGTGCCAGCAGAGCAGCGGGACAGGGAGGGGGCTACACCTTC.

A single count supports this clone. V usage is TRBV5-4 and J usage is TRBJ1-2; TRBD1 agrees at 7 bases. The V gene end was trimmed by 4 bases and the J gene end by 4 bases; junction bases not matched to a gene: 4. CDR3 length: 13 residues. Germline values: CDR1 SGHNT, CDR2 YYREEE (reference sequence). CDR3 sequence: CASSRRDSYGYTF. The DNA of the CDR3 is TGTGCCAGCAGCCGGAGGGACAGCTATGGCTACACCTTC.

The J gene is TRBJ2-4, the V gene TRBV29-1, with D maybe TRBD2 (5 bases). CDR1 is SQVTM and CDR2 is ANQGSEA in the germline V gene. The length of the CDR3 is 14 residues. V lost 5 bases, J lost 0 bases, and 11 bases lay in between. The CDR3 region is CSVRETLAKNIQYF. DNA for the CDR3: TGCAGCGTTCGGGAAACTTTAGCCAAAAACATTCAGTACTTC.

The J gene is TRBJ2-1, the V gene TRBV27; D remains unclear. V shed 5 bases and J shed 5 bases, with 16 bases lying between them. Germline V gene data show CDR1 as MNHEY and CDR2 as SMNVEV (reference sequence). This CDR3 is 15 amino acids long. The CDR3 sequence: CASSLSSFNNNEQFF. Written as DNA, the CDR3 is TGTGCCAGCAGTCTGTCCTCCTTTAACAACAATGAGCAGTTCTTC.

The sample holds a few counts of this clone. The V gene is TRBV5-1, the J gene TRBJ1-4; no clear D. CDR3 length: 14 amino acids. Germline V gives CDR1 SGHRS, CDR2 YFSETQ. The V and J ends lost 2 bases and 5 bases respectively, with 10 bases between them. In DNA, the CDR3 is TGCGCCAGCAGCTTTTCCAACCTCAATGAAAAACTGTTTTTT. This gives the protein CASSFSNLNEKLFF. The full variable domain, completed using reference TRBV5-1 and TRBJ1-4, is KAGVTQTPRYLIKTRGQQVTLSCSPISGHRSVSWYQQTPGQGLQFLFEYFSETQRNKGNFPGRFSGRQFSNSRSEMNVSTLELGDSALYLCASSFSNLNEKLFFGSGTQLSVL.

The J gene is TRBJ1-4, the V gene TRBV7-3; D gene uncertain. The V end was cut by 5 bases, the J end by 4 bases, with 8 bases between. The CDR3 is made up of 13 amino acids. Germline CDR1 SGHTA, CDR2 FQGTGA. The CDR3: CASSPGVNEKLFF. Written as DNA, the CDR3 is TGTGCCAGCAGCCCTGGGGTTAATGAAAAACTGTTTTTT.

J is TRBJ1-5 and V is TRBV29-1; unclear D gene. The V end was cut by 4 bases, the J end by 1 base, with 5 bases between. CDR1 SQVTM and CDR2 ANQGSEA come from the germline V gene. The CDR3 runs to 12 residues. CDR3 protein: CSVGGSNQPQHF. The CDR3 DNA sequence: TGCAGCGTTGGGGGAAGCAATCAGCCCCAGCATTTT.

V and J are TRBV7-9 and TRBJ2-5, with 7 bases lining up with TRBD1. This CDR3 contains 16 residues. J gave up 4 bases and V 4 bases, and 12 bases lay outside the gene matches. The germline V gene has CDR1 SEHNR and CDR2 FQNEAQ (reference sequence). CDR3 nucleotides: TGTGCCAGCAGCTCAAGGACAGGTTGGGGGCGAGAGACCCAGTACTTC. It yields the protein CASSSRTGWGRETQYF. The full variable domain, in which reference TRBV7-9 and TRBJ2-5 provide the parts outside the CDR3, is DTGVSQNPRHKITKRGQNVTFRCDPISEHNRLYWYRQTLGQGPEFLTYFQNEAQLEKSRLLSDRFSAERPKGSFSTLEIQRTEQGDSAMYLCASSSRTGWGRETQYFGPGTRLLVL.

The chain couples TRBV13 to TRBJ2-2, with D tentatively TRBD1 (8 bases). The CDR3 covers 16 residues. CDR1 is PRHDT and CDR2 is FYEKMQ in the germline V gene (reference sequence). V was trimmed by 10 bases and J by 2 bases, leaving 20 bases between them. The CDR3 sequence: CATTHRGGRNTGELFF. The CDR3 bases are TGTGCCACCACGCACAGGGGGGGGCGCAACACCGGGGAGCTGTTTTTT.